The 18 T cell receptor beta chains below were found in one sample sequenced in a study of CD4 T cells in relation to SARS-CoV-2 and coronaviruses. For these receptors, no antigen is known. Data came from immunoSEQ multiplex PCR; TCRdb stores just in-frame clones and leaves some out. Seen here are more than 25,000 clones, around 67% observed once, and the top ten hold approximately 21%. CD4+ T cells from unexposed donors were obtained before the COVID-19 pandemic (2011-2018). After nine to ten days of culture, CD4+ T cells were isolated. Specimen: CD4+ T cells from PBMCs, cultured in vitro. The origin of the receptors is a human donor in good health.

V gene TRBV29-1 combines with J gene TRBJ2-5; no firm D call. The CDR3 loop spans 13 amino acids. V shed 3 bases and J shed 7 bases, with 15 bases lying between them. In germline, CDR1 is SQVTM, CDR2 ANQGSEA. The CDR3 DNA reads as TGCAGCGTTGAGGGCGAACGGTGGGCGACCCAGTACTTC. It translates to CSVEGERWATQYF. Variable domain in full (rest from reference TRBV29-1 and TRBJ2-5): SAVISQKPSRDICQRGTSLTIQCQVDSQVTMMFWYRQQPGQSLTLIATANQGSEATYESGFVIDKFPISRPNLTFSTLTVSNMSPEDSSIYLCSVEGERWATQYFGPGTRLLVL.

In its sample, this clone was seen a few times. V usage is TRBV25-1 and J usage is TRBJ1-2; no definite D call. V was cut by 2 bases and J by 6 bases, with 16 bases left in between. This CDR3 spans 15 amino acids. Germline CDR1 reads MGHDK; CDR2 reads SYGVNS. CDR3 sequence reads: CASSEGDQVNDGYTF. As DNA, the CDR3 is TGTGCCAGCAGTGAAGGTGACCAGGTTAATGATGGCTACACCTTC.

The V call is TRBV19, the J call TRBJ2-1; 12 bases agree with TRBD2. V lost 4 bases and J lost 7; bases outside the gene matches: 5. CDR3 length: 15 residues. Germline-derived CDR1 and CDR2 are LNHDA and SQIVND (reference sequence). The CDR3 sequence is CASSTLAGGWNEQFF. The CDR3 DNA sequence: TGTGCCAGTAGTACTCTAGCGGGAGGGTGGAATGAGCAGTTCTTC.

The chain employs TRBV19 and TRBJ1-5; TRBD1 matches 12 bases. This CDR3 spans 16 amino acids. Germline CDR1 is LNHDA and CDR2 is SQIVND (reference sequence). J gave up 6 bases and V 5 bases, and 8 bases lay outside the gene matches. This chain's CDR3 is CASSVTGTGGSQPQHF. The CDR3 DNA reads TGTGCCAGTAGTGTCACCGGGACAGGGGGCTCTCAGCCCCAGCATTTT. Full variable domain (remainder filled in from reference TRBV19 and TRBJ1-5): DGGITQSPKYLFRKEGQNVTLSCEQNLNHDAMYWYRQDPGQGLRLIYYSQIVNDFQKGDIAEGYSVSREKKESFPLTVTSAQKNPTAFYLCASSVTGTGGSQPQHFGDGTRLSIL.

The chain joins TRBV6-5 to TRBJ1-4; D perhaps matches TRBD1 (5 bases). The V gene lost 0 bases and the J gene lost 6 bases, with 5 bases spanning the gap. Germline lookup yields CDR1 MNHEY and CDR2 SVGAGI. This CDR3 spans 13 amino acids. CDR3 loop: CASSYSGHEKLFF. The CDR3 region has the DNA TGTGCCAGCAGTTACTCGGGACATGAAAAACTGTTTTTT.

The chain combines TRBV7-2 with TRBJ2-3; D unresolved. CDR3 length: 14 residues. Germline CDR1 is SGHTA and CDR2 is FQGNSA. V was trimmed by 5 bases and J by 4 bases, leaving 13 bases between them. CDR3 coding DNA: TGTGCCAGCAGCCTTAATAGCCTGGCAGATACGCAGTATTTT. It codes for CASSLNSLADTQYF.

This clone was seen a few times. The rearrangement joins TRBV7-9 to TRBJ1-5, with D possibly TRBD1 on 5 matching bases. This CDR3 contains 14 residues. Germline lookup yields CDR1 SEHNR and CDR2 FQNEAQ (reference sequence). Trimming shortened V by 0 bases and J by 3 bases, and 6 bases separated the two germline ends. CDR3 sequence: CASSLAGDNQPQHF. CDR3 bases: TGTGCCAGCAGCTTAGCGGGGGACAATCAGCCCCAGCATTTT.

This clone was seen just once. The chain links TRBV7-9 to TRBJ1-2; D might be TRBD1 (5 bases). The CDR3 contains 13 residues. The germline V gene encodes CDR1 SEHNR and CDR2 FQNEAQ (reference sequence). Trimming cost V 1 base and J 5 bases, with 8 bases left between them. CDR3 protein: CASSLGGEYGYTF. The DNA of the CDR3 is TGTGCCAGCAGCTTAGGGGGCGAATATGGCTACACCTTC.

V gene TRBV9 combines with J gene TRBJ2-1; no clear D. Germline loops: CDR1 SGDLS, CDR2 YYNGEE. V lost 7 bases, J lost 0 bases, and 11 bases lay in between. The CDR3 is 14 residues long. Written as DNA, the CDR3 is TGTGCCAGCGATCGCAGGTGCTCCTACAATGAGCAGTTCTTC. Encoded protein: CASDRRCSYNEQFF.

The rearrangement uses TRBV3-1 (or the pseudogene TRBV3-2) and TRBJ2-3; 13 bases agree with TRBD2. Germline V lookup: CDR1 LGHDT, CDR2 YNNKEL (reference sequence). This CDR3 spans 18 amino acids. Trimming took 1 base from V and 8 from J; bases not matched to a gene: 12. The CDR3 sequence: CASSQVGLAGVQGGTQYF. The DNA for the CDR3 is TGTGCCAGCAGCCAAGTAGGACTAGCGGGAGTTCAGGGGGGTACGCAGTATTTT.

This clone appeared once. The rearrangement links TRBV28 to TRBJ2-4; tentatively, D is TRBD1 (6 bases). This CDR3 is built from 14 residues. The germline V gene has CDR1 MDHEN and CDR2 SYDVKM. Trimming took 7 bases from V and 0 from J, leaving 10 bases between them. The CDR3 reads CASTQGLAKNIQYF. The DNA of the CDR3 is TGTGCCAGCACCCAGGGGCTAGCCAAAAACATTCAGTACTTC.

The V call is TRBV19, the J call TRBJ2-3; 9 nucleotides line up with TRBD2. The CDR3 runs 16 residues. The germline V gene has CDR1 LNHDA and CDR2 SQIVND (reference sequence). V was pared by 3 bases and J by 4 bases, with 8 bases of the junction left unmatched. The CDR3 nucleotides are TGTGCCAGTAGTATTGGGCGGCGGGGGGGGCCAGATACGCAGTATTTT. Translation gives CASSIGRRGGPDTQYF.

In nucleotides, the CDR3 is TGTGCCAGCAGCTTGGAACGACAGGGGTGGACTGAAGCTTTCTTT. As protein: CASSLERQGWTEAFF. The gene calls are TRBV5-8 and TRBJ1-1, with 8 nucleotides matching TRBD1. The CDR3 runs 15 residues. The junction had 6 bases not matched to a gene; V was cut back by 0 bases and J by 5 bases. The germline V gene has CDR1 SGHTS and CDR2 YDEGEE. Filled out from reference TRBV5-8 and TRBJ1-1, the complete variable domain reads EAGVTQSPTHLIKTRGQQATLRCSPISGHTSVYWYQQALGLGLQFLLWYDEGEERNRGNFPPRFSGRQFPNYSSELNVNALELEDSALYLCASSLERQGWTEAFFGQGTRLTVV.

This clone was seen once. The CDR3 spells CATSDRQGRVNEQFF. CDR3 bases: TGTGCCACCAGTGATCGGCAGGGGAGGGTCAATGAGCAGTTCTTC. The chain has TRBV24-1 and TRBJ2-1; D is possibly TRBD2 (7 bases). This CDR3 comprises 15 residues. V was shortened by 3 bases and J by 6 bases, with 14 bases between the two germline ends. CDR1 and CDR2 (germline): KGHDR, SFDVKD.

V and J are TRBV21-1 and TRBJ2-1; the table names TRBD1, a call not compared with the DNA. TRBV21-1 represents a pseudogene. The CDR3 sequence is 14 residues long. Here the CDR3 DNA reads TGTGCCAGCAGCAATACAGGGGATTCGGGTGAGCAGTTCTTC. This sequence encodes CASSNTGDSGEQFF.

The gene calls are TRBV19 and TRBJ1-1; 7 nucleotides align to TRBD1. V shed 2 bases, J shed 1 base, and the junction held 7 bases outside the gene matches. CDR1 is LNHDA and CDR2 is SQIVND in the germline V gene (reference sequence). The CDR3 loop spans 16 amino acids. The CDR3 reads CASSIPPGQPNTEAFF. DNA for the CDR3: TGTGCCAGTAGTATACCTCCGGGACAGCCGAACACTGAAGCTTTCTTT.

The chain couples TRBV5-1 to TRBJ1-4; D is unclear. The V end lost 0 bases, the J end lost 7 bases, and 13 bases lay between the germline ends. Looked up from germline, CDR1 is SGHRS and CDR2 is YFSETQ. CDR3 length: 15 residues. The CDR3 nucleotides are TGCGCCAGCAGCTTGGATGGGAGTACCGCTGAAAAACTGTTTTTT. Amino acids: CASSLDGSTAEKLFF.

The chain carries TRBV21-1 and TRBJ2-2. TRBV21-1 is an annotated pseudogene. The length of the CDR3 is 14 residues. The DNA for the CDR3 is TGTGCCAGCCTAAAGGGGGGGAACACCGGGGAGCTGTTTTTT. Translation gives CASLKGGNTGELFF.